The clone carrying this T cell receptor (beta chain) was seen a single time. Every immunoSEQ plate was one replicate of a subset's evenly spread DNA. Repertoires were generated with immunoSEQ multiplex PCR, while TCRdb's copy carries only in-frame clones and drops some. The sample includes some 1 million clones, under 80% of them seen just once. This specimen belongs to a study of shared clonotypes between healthy human individuals. Study summary: Donor composition was a couple of women and three men, aged 18 to 49.

The investigators split CD4+ cells into a CD45RA+ naive subset and a CD45RA-negative memory subset. The CDR3 runs 14 residues. Trimming took 5 bases from V and 1 from J; bases not matched to a gene: 1. Germline assignment: CDR1 SGHDN and CDR2 FVKESK. The clonotype was recovered from a man between 18 and 35 years old in good health. The V gene is TRBV14, the J gene TRBJ2-3; 9 bases agree with TRBD2. The specimen was memory CD4+ T cells sorted from blood. Subset reported: CD45RA-negative fraction. CDR3 DNA sequence: TGTGCCAGCAGCGGCGGGAGGGGCACAGATACGCAGTATTTT. Protein sequence: CASSGGRGTDTQYF.